This entry lists 15 T cell receptor beta chains sequenced from one sample in a study of blood T cell repertoires in COVID-19. The method was immunoSEQ multiplex PCR; TCRdb's version includes in-frame clones alone and lacks a portion of them. The sample yields roughly 81,000 clones, around 82% seen once. The sample consisted of peripheral blood. These receptors originate from an elderly woman with COVID-19, enrolled during active disease.

The CDR3 reads CASSHGLAGVFPYNEQFF. The CDR3 DNA reads as TGTGCCAGCAGCCATGGACTAGCGGGAGTTTTCCCCTACAATGAGCAGTTCTTC. The chain uses TRBV7-9 and TRBJ2-1, with TRBD2 identical over 13 bases. V was pared by 5 bases and J by 2 bases, with 9 bases of the junction left unmatched. Germline V CDR1 and CDR2: SEHNR, FQNEAQ (reference sequence). This CDR3 is built from 18 residues.

The J gene is TRBJ2-3, the V gene TRBV3-1 (or the pseudogene TRBV3-2), with 12 bases lining up with TRBD2. There are 17 residues in the CDR3. Germline lookup yields CDR1 LGHDT and CDR2 YNNKEL (reference sequence). The trim removed 5 bases at V and 5 bases at J, leaving 11 bases unmatched. The DNA of the CDR3 is TGTGCCAGCAGCTCCAGCGACGGACTAGCGGGGATAGATACGCAGTATTTT. This translates into CASSSSDGLAGIDTQYF.

V is TRBV28 and J is TRBJ1-3, with TRBD1 identical over 7 bases. Looked up from germline, CDR1 is MDHEN and CDR2 is SYDVKM. The J segment lost 2 bases and the V segment lost 1 base, leaving 2 bases of the junction unmatched. The CDR3 spans 15 residues. CDR3 region: CASSLLGTAGNTIYF. In nucleotides, the CDR3 is TGTGCCAGCAGTTTATTAGGGACAGCTGGAAACACCATATATTTT.

Points on this clone: An end of the junction does not agree with germline; a read error may underlie this. This sample includes further DNA sequences coding for the same CDR3. The V call is TRBV27, the J call TRBJ2-7, with D unresolved. The CDR3 is 14 residues long. CDR1 MNHEY and CDR2 SMNVEV come from the germline V gene (reference sequence). The CDR3 DNA follows: TGTGCCAGCAGTTTATTGGCCGGAGCCTACGAGCAGTACTTT. Translation gives CASSLLAGAYEQYF.

This rearrangement joins TRBV2 to TRBJ2-5; maybe TRBD2 (5 bases). Between the trimmed V and J ends, which lost 7 bases and 5 bases, there was a span of 8 bases. This CDR3 is 11 amino acids long. Germline V gives CDR1 SNHLY, CDR2 FYNNEI. The CDR3 protein is CASTRGETQYF. As DNA, the CDR3 is TGTGCCAGCACTCGGGGTGAGACCCAGTACTTC.

This rearrangement joins TRBV2 to TRBJ1-5; D gene ambiguous. From germline, CDR1 is SNHLY and CDR2 FYNNEI. The CDR3 runs 14 residues. V lost 4 bases and J lost 0, with 7 bases in between. This CDR3 is CASSVPNSNQPQHF. Written as DNA, the CDR3 is TGTGCCAGCAGTGTCCCCAATAGCAATCAGCCCCAGCATTTT.

A few counts support this clone. V gene TRBV12-3 or TRBV12-4 combines with J gene TRBJ1-2; D is unclear. Trimming took off 8 bases at V and 5 bases at J, with 9 bases between the two ends. This CDR3 contains 11 residues. The CDR3, as DNA: TGTGCCAGCTCCTCGGGGTATGGCTACACCTTC. Translated, it gives CASSSGYGYTF.

The J gene is TRBJ1-2, the V gene TRBV27, with D tentatively TRBD1 (6 bases). This CDR3 has 17 residues. In germline, CDR1 is MNHEY, CDR2 SMNVEV (reference sequence). Trimming pared 0 bases from V and 5 bases from J, leaving 19 bases between. The CDR3 sequence is CASSLSFGGQVGYGYTF. The CDR3 bases are TGTGCCAGCAGTTTATCGTTTGGGGGACAAGTAGGTTATGGCTACACCTTC.

The DNA of the CDR3 is TGTGCCAGCAGCCGGGACAGGGCATCCTACAATGAGCAGTTCTTC. It codes for CASSRDRASYNEQFF. The V gene is TRBV5-5, the J gene TRBJ2-1; 9 bases agree with TRBD1. Germline loops: CDR1 SGHKS, CDR2 YYEKEE (reference sequence). The CDR3 runs to 15 residues. Unmatched junction bases numbered 3, after V lost 4 bases and J lost 1 base.

V gene TRBV6-5 combines with J gene TRBJ2-5; 10 nucleotides align to TRBD2. CDR3 length equals 15 residues. Germline CDR1 is MNHEY and CDR2 is SVGAGI. Unmatched junction bases numbered 11, after V lost 4 bases and J lost 9 bases. The CDR3 DNA follows: TGTGCCAGCAGTTTCTCTAGCGGGGGTTCAGGGGCCCAGTACTTC. Its protein product is CASSFSSGGSGAQYF.

The chain has TRBV6-2 or TRBV6-3 and TRBJ2-3; 7 bases fit TRBD1. The CDR3 totals 15 residues. Germline trimming cut 6 bases from V and 3 bases from J; bases unmatched to any gene: 9. The germline V gene encodes CDR1 MNHEY and CDR2 SVGEGT. The CDR3 region is CASSPTRQGTDTQYF. The DNA for the CDR3 is TGTGCCAGCAGCCCCACCCGACAGGGAACAGATACGCAGTATTTT.

The CDR3 DNA sequence: TGCAGCGTTGGGCATTACAATGAGCAGTTCTTC. Its protein product is CSVGHYNEQFF. V usage is TRBV29-1 and J usage is TRBJ2-1; D is ambiguous. The CDR3 is 11 residues long. Trimming took off 4 bases at V and 4 bases at J, with 5 bases between the two ends. Germline CDR1 reads SQVTM; CDR2 reads ANQGSEA.

The chain combines TRBV3-1 (or the pseudogene TRBV3-2) with TRBJ1-1; TRBD1 agrees at 7 bases. V shed 6 bases and J 5 bases; nucleotides not matched to a gene: 9. There are 14 residues in the CDR3. Germline CDR1 and CDR2: LGHDT and YNNKEL (reference sequence). The CDR3 nucleotides are TGTGCCAGCAGTAAAGAGGGGGCGTTTACTGAAGCTTTCTTT. It codes for CASSKEGAFTEAFF.

The rearrangement joins TRBV12-3 or TRBV12-4 to TRBJ2-7; D is undetermined. The V end was cut by 3 bases, the J end by 6 bases, with 12 bases between. This CDR3 is 13 amino acids long. The CDR3 DNA sequence: TGTGCCAGCAGTTTTATGAGGCTATTCGAGCAGTACTTC. This codes for CASSFMRLFEQYF.

The CDR3 sequence: CASSPPSGNTIYF. DNA for the CDR3: TGTGCCAGCAGCCCGCCTAGTGGAAACACCATATATTTT. The chain uses TRBV28 and TRBJ1-3, with D unresolved. V gave up 6 bases and J gave up 3 bases, with 9 bases separating them. The CDR3 runs 13 residues. CDR1 and CDR2 (germline): MDHEN, SYDVKM. Based on the CDR3 plus reference TRBV28 and TRBJ1-3, the full variable domain is DVKVTQSSRYLVKRTGEKVFLECVQDMDHENMFWYRQDPGLGLRLIYFSYDVKMKEKGDIPEGYSVSREKKERFSLILESASTNQTSMYLCASSPPSGNTIYFGEGSWLTVV.